This T cell receptor (beta chain) was observed in a study of regulatory T cells in long-lasting Graves disease. General study results and limits: The persistent group shared 3,000 or so public clonotypes, more than the approximately 1,000 shared by new patients.

Assembly of TCR beta libraries relied on iRepertoire HTBI primers together with Arm-PCR of CDR3 regions. One entry per CDR3 protein, called by TCRdb with MiXCR from the multiplex PCR reads. Here the sample spans 400,000 to 600,000 distinct CDR3 sequences, 20% to 25% being singletons. Germline V gene sequence: CDR1 SGHVS, CDR2 FNYEAQ. The CDR3 sequence is 14 residues long. J was trimmed by 5 bases and V by 5 bases; bases with no gene match: 7. As for time point: persistent/refractory GD, antithyroid drugs over 5 years with positive TRAb. Making the TCR library involved RNA that had been extracted from PBMCs. Of note for this clonotype: The antigen remains unidentified.

The chain employs TRBV7-6 and TRBJ2-5; 8 bases line up with TRBD1. The clonotype comes from a female donor with Graves disease. Sample: peripheral blood mononuclear cells (PBMCs), taken when the disease was refractory, from a patient treated with antithyroid drugs. The CDR3 loop is CASSPIRGRETQYF. The DNA of the CDR3 is TGTGCCAGCAGCCCTATCAGGGGGCGTGAGACCCAGTACTTC.